These T cell receptor beta chains were read from a single sample in a study of T cell responses to AZD1222 COVID-19 vaccine. Generated by immunoSEQ multiplex PCR, the TCRdb table keeps only in-frame clones and is missing some. The sample contains roughly 130,000 clones, more than 80% of which appear only once. The material was peripheral blood, obtained on day 0 of AZD1222 vaccination. These receptors were collected from an adult in good health. Both conserved end residues are part of each CDR3. A D gene is named only where the DNA matches it firmly. Clone sizes are given selectively: once, few, many, or a class where the clone is expanded.

J gene: TRBJ2-7; V gene: TRBV6-5; D gene: TRBD2; clone size: once; CDR3 DNA: TGTGCCAGCAGACCAGCGGGAGGGAACGAGCAGTACTTC; CDR3 protein: CASRPAGGNEQYF
J gene: TRBJ1-1; V gene: TRBV3-1/TRBV3-2; D gene: TRBD1; clone size: NA; CDR3 DNA: TGTGCCAGCATCAGGGGGGGCGAAGCTTTCTTT; CDR3 protein: CASIRGGEAFF
J gene: TRBJ1-5; V gene: TRBV23-1; D gene: TRBD1; clone size: NA; CDR3 DNA: TGCGCCAGCATCCAAGGGACAGAAGATTTTAGCAATCAGCCCCAGCATTTT; CDR3 protein: CASIQGTEDFSNQPQHF
J gene: TRBJ2-3; V gene: TRBV5-6; D gene: TRBD1; clone size: NA; CDR3 DNA: TGTGCCAGCAGCTTTGGCAGGGGGCCTGATGCAGATACGCAGTATTTT; CDR3 protein: CASSFGRGPDADTQYF
J gene: TRBJ1-1; V gene: TRBV6-5; D gene: TRBD1; clone size: NA; CDR3 DNA: TGTGCCAGCAGTTTCACCGGGACAGCTGAAGCTTTCTTT; CDR3 protein: CASSFTGTAEAFF
J gene: TRBJ2-1; V gene: TRBV30; D gene: NA; clone size: NA; CDR3 DNA: TGTGCCTGGAGTCTCGGACTGACGTCGCTGGGCGATGAGCAGTTCTTC; CDR3 protein: CAWSLGLTSLGDEQFF
J gene: TRBJ2-1; V gene: TRBV11-2; D gene: NA; clone size: once; CDR3 DNA: TGTGCCAGCAGCCTGGGGGTAGCGCAGTTCTTC; CDR3 protein: CASSLGVAQFF
J gene: TRBJ1-6; V gene: TRBV7-9; D gene: TRBD1; clone size: NA; CDR3 DNA: TGTGCCAGCAGCTCGACGGCAGGGGGGAATTCACCCCTCCACTTT; CDR3 protein: CASSSTAGGNSPLHF
J gene: TRBJ1-2; V gene: TRBV19; D gene: NA; clone size: NA; CDR3 DNA: TGTGCCAGTAGTCTCCGGACTGGGGCAGGGGATAACTATGGCTACACCTTC; CDR3 protein: CASSLRTGAGDNYGYTF
J gene: TRBJ2-2; V gene: TRBV28; D gene: TRBD2; clone size: NA; CDR3 DNA: TGTGCCAGCAGCCAAGGGCTAGCGGGAGGGCCGATAAACGGGGAGCTGTTTTTT; CDR3 protein: CASSQGLAGGPINGELFF
J gene: TRBJ2-7; V gene: TRBV7-6; D gene: NA; clone size: NA; CDR3 DNA: TGTGCCAGCAGCTTAGGACAATCGCTTGAAGACGAGCAGTACTTC; CDR3 protein: CASSLGQSLEDEQYF
J gene: TRBJ1-1; V gene: TRBV28; D gene: TRBD1; clone size: NA; CDR3 DNA: TGTGCCAGCAGCACAGGGGGCGCGAGGAACACTGAAGCTTTCTTT; CDR3 protein: CASSTGGARNTEAFF
J gene: TRBJ2-7; V gene: TRBV5-1; D gene: NA; clone size: NA; CDR3 DNA: TGCGCCAGCAGCTTGCAGGCAACCTACGAGCAGTACTTC; CDR3 protein: CASSLQATYEQYF
J gene: TRBJ1-4; V gene: TRBV19; D gene: NA; clone size: NA; CDR3 DNA: TGTGCCAGTAGTCGAAATGTACAGGGCCGCGCTAATGAAAAACTGTTTTTT; CDR3 protein: CASSRNVQGRANEKLFF
J gene: TRBJ2-1; V gene: TRBV9; D gene: TRBD2; clone size: NA; CDR3 DNA: TGTGCCTCTGGGAGCGGGAGTGTGAACAATGAGCAGTTCTTC; CDR3 protein: CASGSGSVNNEQFF
J gene: TRBJ2-7; V gene: TRBV4-3; D gene: TRBD2; clone size: NA; CDR3 DNA: TGCGCCAGCAGCCATCTCACCGGGACTAGCGGGAGGGGATCCCTGAACGAGCAGTACTTC; CDR3 protein: CASSHLTGTSGRGSLNEQYF
J gene: TRBJ1-6; V gene: TRBV7-9; D gene: NA; clone size: NA; CDR3 DNA: TGTGCCAGCAGCTTAGGGGGTTGGAATTCACCCCTCCACTTT; CDR3 protein: CASSLGGWNSPLHF
J gene: TRBJ2-1; V gene: TRBV9; D gene: TRBD2; clone size: NA; CDR3 DNA: TGTGCCAGCAGCGTAGCCACCCCCTCTAGCGGCAACAATGAGCAGTTCTTC; CDR3 protein: CASSVATPSSGNNEQFF
J gene: TRBJ1-1; V gene: TRBV5-1; D gene: TRBD1; clone size: NA; CDR3 DNA: TGCGCCAGCAGACGGGGACAGGGGGAGGAAGCTTTCTTT; CDR3 protein: CASRRGQGEEAFF
J gene: TRBJ2-7; V gene: TRBV10-3; D gene: NA; clone size: NA; CDR3 DNA: TGTGCCATCAGTGAGCCTACCCCTTATAGCTCCTACGAGCAGTACTTC; CDR3 protein: CAISEPTPYSSYEQYF
J gene: TRBJ1-6; V gene: TRBV6-8; D gene: TRBD1; clone size: NA; CDR3 DNA: TGTGCCTCCCAGACAGGACAGGGCCCCTCACCCCTCCACTTT; CDR3 protein: CASQTGQGPSPLHF
J gene: TRBJ1-6; V gene: TRBV14; D gene: NA; clone size: NA; CDR3 DNA: TGTGCCAGCAGCCCTGGGCCAGGCCCCGGTTCACCCCTCCACTTT; CDR3 protein: CASSPGPGPGSPLHF
J gene: TRBJ1-2; V gene: TRBV5-4; D gene: TRBD1; clone size: NA; CDR3 DNA: TGTGCCAGCAGCCCCGGGACAGTTGCTAACTATGGCTACACCTTC; CDR3 protein: CASSPGTVANYGYTF
J gene: TRBJ2-3; V gene: TRBV5-5; D gene: NA; clone size: NA; CDR3 DNA: TGTGCCAGCAGCTACACAGATACGCAGTATTTT; CDR3 protein: CASSYTDTQYF
J gene: TRBJ1-2; V gene: TRBV7-8; D gene: NA; clone size: few; CDR3 DNA: TGTGCCAGCAGCTTAGGGTTTAGCAGGGGAATATATGGCTACACCTTC; CDR3 protein: CASSLGFSRGIYGYTF
J gene: TRBJ2-6; V gene: TRBV9; D gene: NA; clone size: NA; CDR3 DNA: TGTGCCAGCAGGTTAGGGGGGGCCAACGTCCTGACTTTC; CDR3 protein: CASRLGGANVLTF
J gene: TRBJ1-1; V gene: TRBV7-2; D gene: NA; clone size: NA; CDR3 DNA: TGTGCCAGCAGCCCTAGCAGGGGAACTGAAGCTTTCTTT; CDR3 protein: CASSPSRGTEAFF
J gene: TRBJ1-2; V gene: TRBV7-3; D gene: TRBD1; clone size: NA; CDR3 DNA: TGTGCCAGCAGCGCCGGGACAGGGGGCGGATACGGCTACACCTTC; CDR3 protein: CASSAGTGGGYGYTF
J gene: TRBJ2-7; V gene: TRBV9; D gene: NA; clone size: NA; CDR3 DNA: TGTGCCAGCAGCGTACTCTCTCAGGCAGGGGCCGTCGAGCAGTACTTC; CDR3 protein: CASSVLSQAGAVEQYF
J gene: TRBJ2-1; V gene: TRBV7-3; D gene: TRBD2; clone size: NA; CDR3 DNA: TGTGCCAGCAGCTTCGGGAGCGGGGGGGCGAACAATGAGCAGTTCTTC; CDR3 protein: CASSFGSGGANNEQFF
J gene: TRBJ2-3; V gene: TRBV7-6; D gene: TRBD1; clone size: few; CDR3 DNA: TGTGCCAGCGGGGACAGCATTACTAATACGCAGTATTTT; CDR3 protein: CASGDSITNTQYF
J gene: TRBJ2-2; V gene: TRBV10-1; D gene: NA; clone size: NA; CDR3 DNA: TGCGCCAGCAGTGAAACCCCCCTTGATGGGGGGGCAGGGAGAATGAACACCGGGGAGCTGTTTTTT; CDR3 protein: CASSETPLDGGAGRMNTGELFF
J gene: TRBJ1-5; V gene: TRBV10-1; D gene: TRBD1; clone size: NA; CDR3 DNA: TGCGCCAGCAGTGCAGGGACAGAAGTTTATAGCAATCAGCCCCAGCATTTT; CDR3 protein: CASSAGTEVYSNQPQHF
J gene: TRBJ1-1; V gene: TRBV27; D gene: TRBD1; clone size: NA; CDR3 DNA: TGTGCCAGCAGTCGACAGGGCGGGGGAGCTTTCTTT; CDR3 protein: CASSRQGGGAFF
J gene: TRBJ1-4; V gene: TRBV2; D gene: TRBD1; clone size: NA; CDR3 DNA: TGTGCCAGCAGTCCAGGGGGGGCAAATGAAAAACTGTTTTTT; CDR3 protein: CASSPGGANEKLFF
J gene: TRBJ2-5; V gene: TRBV5-1; D gene: NA; clone size: NA; CDR3 DNA: TGCGCCAGCAGCCCCAGGGTTAAAGAGACCCAGTACTTC; CDR3 protein: CASSPRVKETQYF
J gene: TRBJ1-1; V gene: TRBV4-1; D gene: NA; clone size: NA; CDR3 DNA: TGCGCCAGCAGCCGGTCCTCGGAGGGTGGCACTGAAGCTTTCTTT; CDR3 protein: CASSRSSEGGTEAFF
J gene: TRBJ2-1; V gene: TRBV5-1; D gene: NA; clone size: NA; CDR3 DNA: TGCGCCAGCAGCTCGGGACGGATAAATGAGCAGTTCTTC; CDR3 protein: CASSSGRINEQFF
J gene: TRBJ2-7; V gene: TRBV5-4; D gene: NA; clone size: once; CDR3 DNA: TGTGCCAGCAGCTCGTCGGAGACAGGGAGGAACGAGCAGTACTTC; CDR3 protein: CASSSSETGRNEQYF
J gene: TRBJ2-7; V gene: TRBV29-1; D gene: NA; clone size: few; CDR3 DNA: TGCAGCGTTCGACCGCACTCCTACGAGCAGTACTTC; CDR3 protein: CSVRPHSYEQYF
J gene: TRBJ2-3; V gene: TRBV29-1; D gene: NA; clone size: NA; CDR3 DNA: TGCAGCGCAATACAGGGTATTGCAGATACGCAGTATTTT; CDR3 protein: CSAIQGIADTQYF
J gene: TRBJ2-2; V gene: TRBV5-1; D gene: TRBD2; clone size: NA; CDR3 DNA: TGCGCCAGCAGGACCGGGACTACTAACACCGGGGAGCTGTTTTTT; CDR3 protein: CASRTGTTNTGELFF
J gene: TRBJ1-5; V gene: TRBV19; D gene: NA; clone size: NA; CDR3 DNA: TGTGCCAGTAGTATAGGTGTTGCGGGCAATCAGCCCCAGCATTTT; CDR3 protein: CASSIGVAGNQPQHF
J gene: TRBJ1-1; V gene: TRBV6-1; D gene: TRBD1; clone size: NA; CDR3 DNA: TGTGCCAGCAGTGAGACAGGGGAGACTGAAGCTTTCTTT; CDR3 protein: CASSETGETEAFF
J gene: TRBJ1-6; V gene: TRBV12-3/TRBV12-4; D gene: NA; clone size: NA; CDR3 DNA: TGTGCCAGCAGTTTTTGGAGTTCACCCCTCCACTTT; CDR3 protein: CASSFWSSPLHF
J gene: TRBJ1-2; V gene: TRBV27; D gene: TRBD1; clone size: NA; CDR3 DNA: TGTGCCAGCAGACAGGGGAGTGTTGGTGGCTACACCTTC; CDR3 protein: CASRQGSVGGYTF
J gene: TRBJ2-7; V gene: TRBV19; D gene: TRBD1; clone size: NA; CDR3 DNA: TGTGCCAGTAGTATGGGGACAGGATCCTCCGAGCAGTACTTC; CDR3 protein: CASSMGTGSSEQYF
J gene: TRBJ2-1; V gene: TRBV19; D gene: NA; clone size: NA; CDR3 DNA: TGTGCCAGCTCTTTCTTTGCGGGTGTTGAGCAGTTCTTC; CDR3 protein: CASSFFAGVEQFF
J gene: TRBJ2-1; V gene: TRBV9; D gene: NA; clone size: NA; CDR3 DNA: TGTGCCAGCAGCAATCGCTGGACACCCGGTTGGCAGTTCTTC; CDR3 protein: CASSNRWTPGWQFF
J gene: TRBJ1-2; V gene: TRBV6-2/TRBV6-3; D gene: NA; clone size: few; CDR3 DNA: TGTGCCAGCAGTCCCCAACAGGGTTACTATGGCTACACCTTC; CDR3 protein: CASSPQQGYYGYTF
J gene: TRBJ2-7; V gene: TRBV7-2; D gene: NA; clone size: NA; CDR3 DNA: TGTGCCAGCAGCTTAGGTTCCCTCGAGCAGTACTTC; CDR3 protein: CASSLGSLEQYF
J gene: TRBJ1-4; V gene: TRBV7-2; D gene: NA; clone size: NA; CDR3 DNA: TGTGCCAGCAGCGTAAGGGGACAAATTAATGAAAAACTGTTTTTT; CDR3 protein: CASSVRGQINEKLFF
J gene: TRBJ1-5; V gene: TRBV7-9; D gene: NA; clone size: once; CDR3 DNA: TGTGCCAGCAGCTTAGGGCTGAGGGCCGCCCTGAAAGATAATCAGCCCCAGCATTTT; CDR3 protein: CASSLGLRAALKDNQPQHF
J gene: TRBJ2-3; V gene: TRBV4-3; D gene: NA; clone size: NA; CDR3 DNA: TGCGCCAGCAGCCAAGCAGAAAACACAGATACGCAGTATTTT; CDR3 protein: CASSQAENTDTQYF